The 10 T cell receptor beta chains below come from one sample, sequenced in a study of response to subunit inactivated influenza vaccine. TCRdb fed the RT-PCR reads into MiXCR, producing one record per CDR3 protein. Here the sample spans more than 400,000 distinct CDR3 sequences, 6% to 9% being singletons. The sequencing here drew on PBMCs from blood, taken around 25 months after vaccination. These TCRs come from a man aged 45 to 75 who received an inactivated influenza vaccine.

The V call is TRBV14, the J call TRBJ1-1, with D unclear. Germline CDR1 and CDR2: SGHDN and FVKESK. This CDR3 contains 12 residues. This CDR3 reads CSWEGRRTEAFF. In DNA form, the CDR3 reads TGTTCCTGGGAGGGAAGGAGGACTGAAGCTTTCTTT.

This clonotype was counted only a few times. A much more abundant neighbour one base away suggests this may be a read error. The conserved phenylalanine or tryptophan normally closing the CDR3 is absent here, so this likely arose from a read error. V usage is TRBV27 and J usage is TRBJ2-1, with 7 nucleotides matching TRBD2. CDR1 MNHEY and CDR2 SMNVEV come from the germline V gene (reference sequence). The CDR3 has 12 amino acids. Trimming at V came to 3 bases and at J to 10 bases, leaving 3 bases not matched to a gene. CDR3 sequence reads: CASSFPGGEQFS. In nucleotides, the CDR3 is TGTGCCAGCAGTTTCCCCGGGGGGGAGCAGTTCTCC.

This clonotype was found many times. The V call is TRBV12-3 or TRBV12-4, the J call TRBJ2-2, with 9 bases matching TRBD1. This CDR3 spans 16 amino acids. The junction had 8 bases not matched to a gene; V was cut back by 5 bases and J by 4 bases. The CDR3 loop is CASSPGQGEFTGELFF. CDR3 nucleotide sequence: TGTGCCAGCAGTCCGGGACAGGGTGAATTCACCGGGGAGCTGTTTTTT.

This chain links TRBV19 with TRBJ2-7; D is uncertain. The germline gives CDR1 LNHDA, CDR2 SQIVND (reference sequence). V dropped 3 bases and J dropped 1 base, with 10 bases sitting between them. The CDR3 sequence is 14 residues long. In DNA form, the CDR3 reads TGTGCCAGTAGTATCCGGGCAGGATCCTACGAGCAGTACTTC. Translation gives CASSIRAGSYEQYF.

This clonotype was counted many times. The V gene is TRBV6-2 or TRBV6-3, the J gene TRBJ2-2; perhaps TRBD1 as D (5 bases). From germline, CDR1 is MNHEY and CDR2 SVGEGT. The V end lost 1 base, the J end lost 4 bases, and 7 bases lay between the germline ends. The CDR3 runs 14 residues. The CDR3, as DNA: TGTGCCAGCAGTTACTGGCAGGGCACCGGGGAGCTGTTTTTT. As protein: CASSYWQGTGELFF.

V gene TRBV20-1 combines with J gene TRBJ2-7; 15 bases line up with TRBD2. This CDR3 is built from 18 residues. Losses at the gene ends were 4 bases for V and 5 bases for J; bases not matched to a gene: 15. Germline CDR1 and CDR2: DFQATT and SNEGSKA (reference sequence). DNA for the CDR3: TGCAGTGCTACCAGGACTAGCGGGAGGGCCTCGCTGAATCACGAGCAGTACTTC. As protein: CSATRTSGRASLNHEQYF.

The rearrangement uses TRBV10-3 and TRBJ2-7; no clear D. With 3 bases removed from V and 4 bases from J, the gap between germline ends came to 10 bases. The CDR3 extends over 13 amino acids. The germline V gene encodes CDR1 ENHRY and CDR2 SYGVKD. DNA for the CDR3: TGTGCCATCAGTGATGTACTTTCTTACGAGCAGTACTTC. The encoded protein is CAISDVLSYEQYF.

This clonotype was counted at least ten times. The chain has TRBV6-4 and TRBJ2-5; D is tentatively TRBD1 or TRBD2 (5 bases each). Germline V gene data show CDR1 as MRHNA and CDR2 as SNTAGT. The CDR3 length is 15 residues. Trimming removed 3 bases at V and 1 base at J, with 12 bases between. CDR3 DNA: TGTGCCAGCAGTGAGGGGGTGCTTTGCCAAGAGACCCAGTACTTC. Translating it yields CASSEGVLCQETQYF.

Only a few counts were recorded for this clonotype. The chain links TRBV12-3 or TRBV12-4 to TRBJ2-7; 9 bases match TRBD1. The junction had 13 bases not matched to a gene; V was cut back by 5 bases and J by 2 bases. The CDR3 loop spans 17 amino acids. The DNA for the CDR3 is TGTGCCAGCAGTAGAAGGCCCCCGGGACAGGGAACCTACGAGCAGTACTTC. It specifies CASSRRPPGQGTYEQYF.

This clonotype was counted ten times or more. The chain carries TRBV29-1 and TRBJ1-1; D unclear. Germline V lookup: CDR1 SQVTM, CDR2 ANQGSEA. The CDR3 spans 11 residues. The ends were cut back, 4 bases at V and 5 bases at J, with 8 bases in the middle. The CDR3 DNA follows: TGCAGCGTTGTGGTGGGGACTGAAGCTTTCTTT. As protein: CSVVVGTEAFF.